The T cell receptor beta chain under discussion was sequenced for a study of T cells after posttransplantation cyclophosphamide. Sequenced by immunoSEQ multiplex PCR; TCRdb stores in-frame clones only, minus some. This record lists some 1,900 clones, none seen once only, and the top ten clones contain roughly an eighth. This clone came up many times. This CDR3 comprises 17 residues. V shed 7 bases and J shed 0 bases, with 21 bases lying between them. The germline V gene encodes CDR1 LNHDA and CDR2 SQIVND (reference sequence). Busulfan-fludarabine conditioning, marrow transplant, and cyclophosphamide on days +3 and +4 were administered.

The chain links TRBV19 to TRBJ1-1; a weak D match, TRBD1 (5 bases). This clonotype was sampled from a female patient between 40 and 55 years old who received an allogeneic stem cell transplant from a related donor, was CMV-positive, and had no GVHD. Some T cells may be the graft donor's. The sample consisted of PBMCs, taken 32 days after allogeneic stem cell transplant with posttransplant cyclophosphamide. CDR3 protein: CASIRTSARPLNTEAFF. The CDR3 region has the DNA TGTGCCAGTATTAGGACATCGGCCCGACCCTTGAACACTGAAGCTTTCTTT.